The 28 T cell receptor beta chains below were found in one sample sequenced in a study of metastatic and nonmetastatic thyroid tumors. TCRdb re-analyzed the PCR reads using MiXCR. Of some 55,000 clones in the sample, 20% to 25% were seen once. Until they underwent thyroid surgery, no patient had received any treatment. Sequenced sample: blood. The source is a female donor with papillary thyroid cancer or a benign thyroid nodule (not recorded which). Some clones in this sample may be carry-over from other donors' samples.

About this clone itself: A junction end diverges from the germline sequence, so it may reflect a read error. The rearrangement joins TRBV7-6 to TRBJ2-7; 12 nucleotides align to TRBD1. Per germline, CDR1 SGHVS and CDR2 FNYEAQ. This CDR3 is 18 amino acids long. CDR3 residues: CASSTAGTGGCTSYDQYF. As DNA, the CDR3 is TGTGCCAGCAGCACGGCCGGGACAGGGGGCTGTACCTCCTACGATCAGTACTTC.

This clone occurred many times. This chain joins TRBV3-1 and TRBJ2-1; 14 bases fit TRBD2. Losses at the gene ends were 6 bases for V and 13 bases for J; bases not matched to a gene: 8. Looked up from germline, CDR1 is LGHDT and CDR2 is YNNKEL (reference sequence). The CDR3 is 14 amino acids. The CDR3 is CASSSGLAGGIQFF. The CDR3, as DNA: TGTGCCAGCAGTTCCGGACTAGCGGGAGGAATACAGTTCTTC.

This clone was counted between two and nine times. This may come from a read error, since a much larger clone is one base off. The chain couples TRBV6-1 to TRBJ1-1; the match to TRBD1 covers 9 bases. In germline, CDR1 is MNHNS, CDR2 SASEGT. The CDR3 contains 14 residues. V dropped 10 bases and J dropped 5; count of bases not matched to a gene: 11. The DNA of the CDR3 is TGTGCCAACAGGCCCTTGACAGGGGGAACTGAAGCTTTCTTT. It codes for CANRPLTGGTEAFF.

The table lists this clone with many counts. A read error is possible here, since a much larger clone lies one base away. The chain uses TRBV12-3 or TRBV12-4 and TRBJ1-3; tentatively, D is TRBD1 (6 bases). Trimming took off 6 bases at V and 2 bases at J, with 17 bases between the two ends. This CDR3 contains 16 residues. CDR3 sequence: CASSVQGEFPGNTIYF. The CDR3, as DNA: TGTGCCAGCAGCGTACAGGGAGAGTTTCCTGGAAACACCATATATTTT.

The J gene is TRBJ2-1, the V gene TRBV7-6; perhaps TRBD2 as D (5 bases). The CDR3 runs to 12 residues. In germline, CDR1 is SGHVS, CDR2 FNYEAQ. V lost 8 bases and J lost 10, with 15 bases in between. In nucleotides, the CDR3 is TGTGCCAGCTGCTCTCCCGAGGGAGAGCAGTTCTTC. Amino acid sequence: CASCSPEGEQFF.

This clone was counted at least ten times. The chain is built from TRBV30 and TRBJ1-4; D is unclear. This CDR3 contains 12 residues. The V end was cut by 0 bases, the J end by 8 bases, with 7 bases between. Germline loops: CDR1 GTSNPN, CDR2 SVGIG (reference sequence). CDR3 amino acids: CAWSVYSEKLFF. In DNA form, the CDR3 reads TGTGCCTGGAGTGTGTATAGCGAAAAACTGTTTTTT.

This clone occurred a few times. The junction shows a germline mismatch at one end, possibly a read error. This chain joins TRBV28 and TRBJ2-2; D may be TRBD2 (5 bases). Germline V gene lookup returns CDR1 MDHEN and CDR2 SYDVKM. The CDR3 length is 12 residues. Here the CDR3 DNA reads TGCGGATCGGCCGGGGACACCGGGGAGCTGTTTTTT. Residues: CGSAGDTGELFF.

This clone has just a few counts. A clone one base away is much larger, so this may be a read error. The sample contains more than one DNA sequence encoding this CDR3. The V gene is TRBV7-9, the J gene TRBJ2-2; no reliable D call. In germline, CDR1 is SEHNR, CDR2 FQNEAQ (reference sequence). This CDR3 spans 15 amino acids. The CDR3 spells CASSFRLGQAGELFF. The CDR3 DNA follows: TGTGCCAGCAGCTTTCGCCTCGGGCAGGCCGGAGAGCTGTTTTTT.

This clone has ten or more counts. The chain carries TRBV25-1 and TRBJ2-2; D unclear. The ends were cut back, 6 bases at V and 2 bases at J, with 10 bases in the middle. CDR3 size: 14 residues. Germline loops: CDR1 MGHDK, CDR2 SYGVNS. CDR3 bases: TGTGCCAGCAGCTTAGTCTTTAACACCGGGGAGCTGTTTTTT. Residues: CASSLVFNTGELFF.

The table lists this clone with many counts. The chain couples TRBV19 to TRBJ1-1; D unclear. The germline CDR1 and CDR2 sequences are LNHDA and SQIVND (reference sequence). The CDR3 extends over 13 amino acids. V dropped 3 bases and J dropped 6 bases, with 11 bases sitting between them. The CDR3 coding sequence is TGTGCCAGTAGTATGAATGGTTGGCCTGAAGCTTTCTTT. Translation: CASSMNGWPEAFF.

This clone was detected a few times. The junction and the germline gene differ at one end; a read error may be behind it. The rearrangement joins TRBV6-1 to TRBJ1-1, with D unclear. The length of the CDR3 is 12 residues. Germline assignment: CDR1 MNHNS and CDR2 SASEGT. The CDR3 region is CASIVVNTEAFF. CDR3 bases: TGTGCCAGCATTGTGGTGAACACTGAAGCCTTCTTT.

This clone was detected only a few times. A single base separates this from a much larger clone, so it may be a read error. It is likely a read error, because the conserved phenylalanine at the end of the CDR3 is missing. The V call is TRBV7-3, the J call TRBJ1-2; TRBD1 matches at 8 bases. CDR1 is SGHTA, CDR2 FQGTGA, per germline. The CDR3 runs to 16 residues. The V gene end was trimmed by 0 bases and the J gene end by 4 bases; junction bases not matched to a gene: 7. CDR3 in DNA: TGTGCCAGCAGCTTAACGGGGGGACAGGAGCCCTATGGCTACACCCTC. Amino acid sequence: CASSLTGGQEPYGYTL.

This clone was counted at least ten times. A much bigger clone sits one base away, suggesting this may be a read error. The chain has TRBV20-1 and TRBJ2-7; the D gene is possibly TRBD2 (5 bases). The CDR3 covers 14 residues. From germline, CDR1 is DFQATT and CDR2 SNEGSKA (reference sequence). The CDR3 spells CSAREWLAGGEQCF. DNA for the CDR3: TGCAGTGCTAGAGAATGGCTAGCCGGCGGCGAGCAGTGCTTC.

The V call is TRBV5-8, the J call TRBJ2-7, with 10 nucleotides matching TRBD1. Germline trimming cut 4 bases from V and 2 bases from J; bases unmatched to any gene: 6. Germline CDR1 and CDR2: SGHTS and YDEGEE. CDR3 length equals 15 residues. The CDR3 DNA is TGTGCCAGCAGCCTTACTGGGACAGGGGCCTACGAGCAGTACTTC. Translation gives CASSLTGTGAYEQYF.

There are many counts of this clone. The chain links TRBV6-1 to TRBJ2-1; D possibly corresponds to TRBD2 (5 bases). Germline values: CDR1 MNHNS, CDR2 SASEGT. The germline V and J ends were trimmed by 1 base and 0 bases, with 7 bases remaining between them. CDR3 length: 15 residues. The CDR3 bases are TGTGCCAGCAGTGAAGAGAGCGGCTCCTACAATGAGCAGTTCTTC. Amino acids: CASSEESGSYNEQFF.

This clone occurred many times. The gene calls are TRBV27 and TRBJ2-1; 9 positions match TRBD2. The CDR3 runs to 15 residues. Trimming took 4 bases from V and 9 from J; bases not matched to a gene: 10. Germline V gives CDR1 MNHEY, CDR2 SMNVEV (reference sequence). The chain's CDR3 is CASSSRTSAESEQFF. The CDR3 region has the DNA TGTGCCAGCAGTTCTCGGACTAGCGCAGAGAGTGAGCAGTTCTTC.

This clone was seen many times. The chain's CDR3 is CASSLKGGRPYEQYF. CDR3 bases: TGTGCCAGCAGCTTAAAGGGCGGGAGGCCCTACGAGCAGTACTTC. The rearrangement joins TRBV7-3 to TRBJ2-7, with 8 bases lining up with TRBD2. The junction had 4 bases not matched to a gene; V was cut back by 1 base and J by 2 bases. The CDR3 totals 15 residues. The germline gives CDR1 SGHTA, CDR2 FQGTGA.

This clone has a count of ten or more. The J gene is TRBJ1-2, the V gene TRBV19; 8 bases map to TRBD1. This CDR3 is 14 amino acids long. Germline V gives CDR1 LNHDA, CDR2 SQIVND (reference sequence). Trimming removed 6 bases from V and 3 bases from J; junction bases left unmatched: 6. The DNA for the CDR3 is TGTGCCAGTAGAAAAGGGACAGGCGACTATGGCTACACCTTC. Protein sequence: CASRKGTGDYGYTF.

This clone was observed a few times. This may come from a read error, since a much larger clone is one base off. The CDR3 loop is CAISFVGATNEKLFF. The CDR3 DNA reads as TGTGCCATCAGTTTCGTCGGGGCAACTAATGAAAAACTGTTTTTT. J is TRBJ1-4 and V is TRBV28; no definite D call. Germline lookup yields CDR1 MDHEN and CDR2 SYDVKM. The CDR3 runs 15 residues. Filled out from reference TRBV28 and TRBJ1-4, the complete variable domain reads DVKVTQSSRYLVKRTGEKVFLECVQDMDHENMFWYRQDPGLGLRLIYFSYDVKMKEKGDIPEGYSVSREKKERFSLILESASTNQTSMYLCAISFVGATNEKLFFGSGTQLSVL.

This clone was seen a few times. One junction end disagrees with the germline gene, perhaps due to a read error. The chain recombines TRBV5-1 with TRBJ2-5, with 8 positions matching TRBD1. The DNA end is more similar to TRBJ2-1, so the J call may be wrong. The CDR3 runs 16 residues. From germline, CDR1 is SGHRS and CDR2 YFSETQ. The chain's CDR3 is CASRLDRVGWDNEQFF. The CDR3 nucleotides read TGCGCCAGCAGATTGGACAGGGTAGGATGGGACAATGAGCAGTTCTTC.

This clone was found a few times. Sequence at one end of the junction differs from germline and may be a read error. The chain is built from TRBV7-8 and TRBJ2-3; perhaps TRBD2 as D (6 bases). This CDR3 has 12 residues. CDR1 and CDR2 (germline): SGHVS, FQNEAQ. CDR3 nucleotide sequence: TGTGCCAGCAGATTAGCCGGGAGTTCACAGTATTTT. Translated, it gives CASRLAGSSQYF.

In the case of this clone: Germline is not matched at one junction end, which may reflect a read error. The genes are TRBV6-9 and TRBJ2-7; D remains unclear. The germline V gene has CDR1 MNHGY and CDR2 SVAAGI. CDR3 length: 13 amino acids. The CDR3 loop is CASRYTENYEQDF. The DNA for the CDR3 is TGTGCCAGCCGTTACACAGAGAACTACGAGCAGGACTTC.

Worth noting for this clone: This may be a read error, as it is one base from a much larger clone. This specimen includes other DNA sequences encoding the same CDR3. The V and J genes are TRBV4-1 and TRBJ1-2; D gene ambiguous. The germline V and J ends were trimmed by 0 bases and 1 base, with 3 bases remaining between them. This CDR3 region has 13 residues. CDR1 and CDR2 from the germline V gene are MGHRA and YSYEKL. CDR3 residues: CASSQEGNYGYTF. In DNA form, the CDR3 reads TGCGCCAGCAGCCAAGAAGGTAACTATGGCTACACCTTC.

This clone was counted many times. V and J are TRBV6-1 and TRBJ1-2, with D unresolved. The ends were cut back, 5 bases at V and 1 base at J, with 8 bases in the middle. CDR3 length equals 13 residues. Germline CDR1 is MNHNS and CDR2 is SASEGT. CDR3 sequence reads: CASSPLHNYGYTF. The CDR3, as DNA: TGTGCCAGCAGTCCTCTCCATAACTATGGCTACACCTTC.

By frequency in the sample, this clone is medium-sized. The J gene is TRBJ2-3, the V gene TRBV5-1, with a possible D match to TRBD1 (6 bases). The CDR3 has 14 residues. The germline CDR1 and CDR2 sequences are SGHRS and YFSETQ. Trimming took off 5 bases at V and 6 bases at J, with 16 bases between the two ends. DNA of the CDR3: TGCGCCAGCAGGCACCAAAGCAGGGGCGATACGCAGTATTTT. This encodes CASRHQSRGDTQYF.

The CDR3 reads CASSLSVVLEQYF. CDR3 in DNA: TGTGCCAGCAGCTTATCGGTAGTCCTTGAGCAGTACTTC. The rearrangement uses TRBV7-3 and TRBJ2-7; D not resolved. Between the trimmed V and J ends, which lost 2 bases and 7 bases, there was a span of 12 bases. Germline V gives CDR1 SGHTA, CDR2 FQGTGA. CDR3 length: 13 residues.

This clone came up many times. The chain couples TRBV6-1 to TRBJ1-5; TRBD1 is a possible D gene (5 bases). The CDR3 totals 17 residues. The V gene's germline CDR1 is MNHNS and CDR2 SASEGT. Trimming cost V 5 bases and J 5 bases, with 22 bases left between them. CDR3 nucleotides: TGTGCCAGCAGTAACCTCAACGGGGCGAGGGGCGATCAGCCCCAGCATTTT. Translation: CASSNLNGARGDQPQHF.

Many counts were recorded for this clone. J is TRBJ1-2 and V is TRBV7-9; 7 bases agree with TRBD1. J gave up 4 bases and V 5 bases, and 4 bases lay outside the gene matches. This CDR3 is 13 amino acids long. Germline CDR1 reads SEHNR; CDR2 reads FQNEAQ (reference sequence). In DNA form, the CDR3 reads TGTGCCAGCAGCAAACAGGGGAGCTATGGCTACACCTTC. Translating it yields CASSKQGSYGYTF.